These 28 T cell receptor beta chains were sequenced from one sample in a study of early T cells in non-severe SARS-CoV-2 infection. MiXCR, run by TCRdb on the 5' RACE reads, gives a single entry per CDR3 protein. The sample lists about 33,000 distinct CDR3 sequences; under 6% were seen once. Sequenced: whole blood. These receptors were obtained from an adult who was a healthcare worker with PCR-confirmed SARS-CoV-2 infection or an uninfected control (not recorded which).

This chain uses TRBV11-1 with TRBJ2-1, with 7 positions matching TRBD1. The trim removed 3 bases at V and 3 bases at J, leaving 14 bases unmatched. The CDR3 totals 18 residues. The V gene's germline CDR1 is SGHAT and CDR2 FQDESV (reference sequence). DNA for the CDR3: TGTGCCAGCAGCTTGGCCAGGGGGATCCCTTTAATCTACAATGAGCAGTTCTTC. It specifies CASSLARGIPLIYNEQFF.

This clonotype showed up many times. The J gene is TRBJ2-7, the V gene TRBV18, with D tentatively TRBD1 or TRBD2 (5 bases each). The CDR3 is made up of 15 amino acids. Trimming removed 4 bases from V and 2 bases from J, with 15 bases in between. Germline lookup yields CDR1 KGHSH and CDR2 LQKENI. The CDR3 region is CASSQGRADTYEQYF. For the CDR3, the DNA is TGTGCCAGCTCACAGGGACGGGCCGATACCTACGAGCAGTACTTC.

This clonotype was observed many times. This chain uses TRBV20-1 with TRBJ2-5; D is perhaps TRBD2 (6 bases). Germline values: CDR1 DFQATT, CDR2 SNEGSKA (reference sequence). The CDR3 totals 14 residues. The V end lost 1 base, the J end lost 2 bases, and 11 bases lay between the germline ends. CDR3 residues: CSARVVAGQETQYF. The CDR3 coding sequence is TGCAGTGCTAGAGTGGTTGCGGGGCAAGAGACCCAGTACTTC.

This clonotype was detected ten times or more. CDR3 region: CASSDYDSNYGYTF. The CDR3 nucleotides are TGTGCCAGCAGTGACTATGACAGTAACTATGGCTACACCTTC. The rearrangement uses TRBV6-1 and TRBJ1-2; the D gene is possibly TRBD1 (5 bases). This CDR3 comprises 14 residues. CDR1 and CDR2 from the germline V gene are MNHNS and SASEGT. Trimming removed 3 bases at V and 1 base at J, with 9 bases between.

This clonotype has ten or more counts. The chain carries TRBV4-3 and TRBJ2-7; D gene ambiguous. Per germline, CDR1 LGHNA and CDR2 YSLEER. V was pared by 0 bases and J by 4 bases, with 7 bases between. This CDR3 spans 13 amino acids. For the CDR3, the DNA is TGCGCCAGCAGCCAAGAGCCGGAATACGAGCAGTACTTC. Translated, it gives CASSQEPEYEQYF.

This clonotype was counted at least ten times. This rearrangement joins TRBV7-8 to TRBJ2-1; D gene ambiguous. The V gene's germline CDR1 is SGHVS and CDR2 FQNEAQ. The CDR3 runs to 15 residues. Trimming removed 1 base at V and 9 bases at J, with 16 bases between. Written as DNA, the CDR3 is TGTGCCAGCAGCTTAGTCAGTTCCTCCGCTGGTGAGCAGTTCTTC. It translates to CASSLVSSSAGEQFF.

The chain links TRBV30 to TRBJ1-2; D unresolved. Per germline, CDR1 GTSNPN and CDR2 SVGIG (reference sequence). This CDR3 spans 11 amino acids. Trimming cost V 6 bases and J 4 bases, with 9 bases left between them. CDR3: CACAPIYGYTF. CDR3 sequence (DNA): TGTGCCTGTGCCCCAATCTATGGCTACACCTTC.

In this sample, this clonotype turned up once. The genes are TRBV11-3 and TRBJ2-2; D unresolved. V was pared by 5 bases and J by 5 bases, with 9 bases between. Per the germline V gene, CDR1 is SGHNT and CDR2 is YENEEA. The CDR3 sequence is 13 residues long. The CDR3 DNA follows: TGTGCCAGCAGCCCGCAAATGACCGGGGAGCTGTTTTTT. Translated, it gives CASSPQMTGELFF.

In this sample, this clonotype turned up many times. This rearrangement joins TRBV12-3 or TRBV12-4 to TRBJ1-2; D is possibly TRBD1 (6 bases). V was clipped by 7 bases and J by 3 bases, with 15 bases between them. There are 14 residues in the CDR3. Written as DNA, the CDR3 is TGTGCCAGCACCTGGGGGGGGCTGGACTATGGCTACACCTTC. Its translation: CASTWGGLDYGYTF.

The rearrangement links TRBV20-1 to TRBJ2-3; D is ambiguous. Germline V gives CDR1 DFQATT, CDR2 SNEGSKA (reference sequence). This CDR3 is built from 14 residues. Trimming stripped 8 bases from V and 1 base from J, with 16 bases between. CDR3 nucleotide sequence: TGCAGTACTCATGAACCGGGCCGCACAGATACGCAGTATTTT. It specifies CSTHEPGRTDTQYF.

The chain uses TRBV20-1 and TRBJ2-7; TRBD2 aligns across 10 bases. Germline CDR1 reads DFQATT; CDR2 reads SNEGSKA (reference sequence). Trimming took 3 bases from V and 0 from J; bases not matched to a gene: 5. The CDR3 totals 15 residues. The CDR3 region has the DNA TGCAGTGCTAGCTCGGGACTAGCGAGCTCCTACGAGCAGTACTTC. This codes for CSASSGLASSYEQYF.

The gene calls are TRBV28 and TRBJ2-7; 9 nucleotides match TRBD2. V gave up 7 bases and J gave up 6 bases; unmatched junction bases: 10. The CDR3 has 14 residues. The germline CDR1 and CDR2 sequences are MDHEN and SYDVKM. This chain's CDR3 is CASNPSAGGVEQYF. In nucleotides, the CDR3 is TGTGCCAGCAATCCGTCAGCGGGGGGTGTCGAGCAGTACTTC.

The rearrangement uses TRBV11-2 and TRBJ1-2, with TRBD1 matching 9 bases. The ends lost 4 bases at V and 10 bases at J; junction bases unmatched: 7. CDR1 SGHAT and CDR2 FQNNGV come from the germline V gene. The CDR3 runs to 13 residues. The CDR3: CASSYRQGVSYTF. CDR3 sequence (DNA): TGTGCCAGCAGCTACAGACAGGGGGTATCCTACACCTTC.

In this sample, this clonotype turned up a few times. The J gene is TRBJ1-1, the V gene TRBV29-1; no clear D. Trimming pared 5 bases from V and 3 bases from J, leaving 7 bases between. CDR1 is SQVTM and CDR2 is ANQGSEA in the germline V gene. The CDR3 is 11 residues long. The CDR3 DNA reads as TGCAGCGTTACCCCCCACACTGAAGCTTTCTTT. It is translated as CSVTPHTEAFF.

This clonotype came up many times. The V call is TRBV7-3, the J call TRBJ2-7; 9 nucleotides agree with TRBD2. CDR3 length: 14 residues. CDR1 SGHTA and CDR2 FQGTGA come from the germline V gene. V lost 6 bases, J lost 6 bases, and 9 bases stayed unmatched. This CDR3 reads CASSPGGLASEQYF. The DNA for the CDR3 is TGTGCCAGCAGTCCAGGGGGACTAGCTAGCGAGCAGTACTTC.

Many counts were recorded for this clonotype. V is TRBV29-1 and J is TRBJ2-5, with D uncertain. Germline V gene sequence: CDR1 SQVTM, CDR2 ANQGSEA. The CDR3 runs 11 residues. Deletions cut 4 bases from V and 2 bases from J, with 5 bases between. CDR3 region: CSVGVQETQYF. The CDR3 DNA reads as TGCAGCGTTGGCGTTCAAGAGACCCAGTACTTC.

This clonotype appeared many times. The rearrangement uses TRBV7-8 and TRBJ2-7; unclear D gene. Looked up from germline, CDR1 is SGHVS and CDR2 is FQNEAQ. The CDR3 extends over 14 amino acids. The V gene lost 4 bases and the J gene lost 3 bases, with 13 bases spanning the gap. CDR3: CASSSPGPRYEQYF. The CDR3 nucleotides read TGTGCCAGCAGCTCGCCGGGTCCTCGCTACGAGCAGTACTTC.

This clonotype has a handful of counts. The chain uses TRBV15 and TRBJ1-3; D is ambiguous. CDR1 is LNHNV, CDR2 YYDKDF, per germline (reference sequence). The CDR3 is made up of 14 amino acids. The V end lost 1 base, the J end lost 4 bases, and 8 bases lay between the germline ends. CDR3 DNA sequence: TGTGCCACCAGCAGAGGTGGGCCCGGAAACACCATATATTTT. The encoded protein is CATSRGGPGNTIYF.

This clonotype was seen many times. The chain carries TRBV6-5 and TRBJ2-6; TRBD1 agrees at 8 bases. The CDR3 is 16 amino acids. V lost 10 bases to trimming and J lost 0 bases; unmatched junction nucleotides: 8. Germline V gives CDR1 MNHEY, CDR2 SVGAGI. The CDR3 DNA reads as TGTGCCACTCGACAGGGGCCAAGCTCTGGGGCCAACGTCCTGACTTTC. This sequence encodes CATRQGPSSGANVLTF.

There are many counts of this clonotype. The gene calls are TRBV20-1 and TRBJ2-7, with 9 bases aligning to TRBD2. CDR3 length equals 15 residues. J was trimmed by 0 bases and V by 0 bases; bases with no gene match: 3. The germline CDR1 and CDR2 sequences are DFQATT and SNEGSKA (reference sequence). CDR3 bases: TGCAGTGCTAGAGACAGCGGGGGGAGCTCCTACGAGCAGTACTTC. This translates into CSARDSGGSSYEQYF.

This clonotype was detected many times. The V and J genes are TRBV12-3 or TRBV12-4 and TRBJ2-1, with 15 bases identical to TRBD2. The V segment lost 6 bases and the J segment 15 bases; nucleotides outside the gene matches: 9. This CDR3 has 14 residues. CDR3 DNA sequence: TGTGCCAGCAGCCCTGGACTAGCGGGGGGGATAGGGTTCTTC. It codes for CASSPGLAGGIGFF.

This clonotype was seen ten or more times. No DNA is shown, since the ends of the CDR3 on it are uncertain; the CDR3 is the one TCRdb lists. J is TRBJ2-1 and V is TRBV6-2 or TRBV6-3; the tabulated D call, TRBD2, remains unverified against the DNA. The CDR3 spans 16 amino acids, including both terminal residues. Germline CDR1 MNHEY, CDR2 SVGEGT. The CDR3 here is CASSTSTSGYYNEQFF.

This clonotype appeared many times. This chain joins TRBV2 and TRBJ2-1; TRBD1 matches 7 bases. The CDR3 runs 12 residues. J lost 8 bases, V lost 7 bases, and 5 bases had no gene match. Germline V gene lookup returns CDR1 SNHLY and CDR2 FYNNEI. As DNA, the CDR3 is TGTGCCAGCACAGACAGGGTCCATGAGCAGTTCTTC. The encoded protein is CASTDRVHEQFF.

This clonotype was recorded many times. V usage is TRBV5-1 and J usage is TRBJ2-1; the match to TRBD2 covers 8 bases. CDR1 is SGHRS, CDR2 YFSETQ, per germline. V lost 0 bases, J lost 8 bases, and 4 bases stayed unmatched. The length of the CDR3 is 14 residues. Here the CDR3 DNA reads TGCGCCAGCAGCTTGGCGGGACTAGTTGATGAGCAGTTCTTC. It codes for CASSLAGLVDEQFF.

This clonotype was seen at least ten times. The V and J genes are TRBV9 and TRBJ1-4, with D tentatively TRBD1 (5 bases). The length of the CDR3 is 15 residues. Germline CDR1 is SGDLS and CDR2 is YYNGEE. Trimming removed 4 bases at V and 1 base at J, with 11 bases between. The CDR3 region is CASSPQQGTNEKLFF. CDR3 sequence (DNA): TGTGCCAGCAGCCCCCAGCAGGGAACTAATGAAAAACTGTTTTTT.

The rearrangement links TRBV12-3 or TRBV12-4 to TRBJ2-2; possibly TRBD1 for D (5 bases). V was trimmed by 7 bases and J by 2 bases, leaving 11 bases between them. The CDR3 extends over 14 amino acids. CDR3 bases: TGTGCCAGCACTCTTCAGGGAAACACCGGGGAGCTGTTTTTT. This encodes CASTLQGNTGELFF.

Comments on this clonotype: This may stem from a read error, because a much larger clone lies one nucleotide away. The gene calls are TRBV19 and TRBJ2-6; perhaps D is TRBD1 or TRBD2 (5 bases each). CDR3 length: 18 residues. Germline CDR1 reads LNHDA; CDR2 reads SQIVND (reference sequence). CDR3 sequence reads: CTSTSGSRTLSGANVLTF. DNA for the CDR3: TGTACCAGTACCTCAGGGAGCCGCACCCTCTCTGGGGCCAACGTCCTGACTTTC.

The V call is TRBV9, the J call TRBJ1-2, with TRBD1 identical over 8 bases. After removal of 0 bases from V and 8 bases from J, the junction contained 6 bases not matched to a gene. CDR1 SGDLS and CDR2 YYNGEE come from the germline V gene. This CDR3 region has 14 residues. CDR3 protein: CASSVGVTGDGYTF. The CDR3 DNA reads as TGTGCCAGCAGCGTAGGAGTGACAGGGGACGGCTACACCTTC.